This T cell receptor beta chain derives from a study of blood T cell repertoires in COVID-19. The overall study: Donors in the United States, Italy and Spain gave samples during acute or convalescent COVID-19. PBMCs, B-cell-depleted T cells, or T cells were the source of the cDNA or gDNA that made up the material.

V lost 6 bases to trimming and J lost 3 bases, with 14 bases between them. The germline V gene encodes CDR1 MNHNY and CDR2 SVGAGI (reference sequence). The CDR3 totals 14 residues. In its sample, this clone was seen once. Source study methods: Scientists estimated how many nucleated cells there were by amplifying reference gene primers. Clones were sequenced by immunoSEQ multiplex PCR, and TCRdb holds only the in-frame ones, with some missing. The V and J calls and clone size come from that table; D and trimming were worked out from the DNA. The table lists under 250,000 clones, 70% to 90% of them singletons.

The TCR originated in a human donor in a cohort sampled during active COVID-19. The sequenced material came from peripheral blood. The chain employs TRBV6-6 and TRBJ2-5; possible D gene TRBD2, 6 bases. The CDR3 coding sequence is TGTGCCAGCAGCCCTGGGGGGAGAAAAGAGACCCAGTACTTC. This codes for CASSPGGRKETQYF.